These 4 T cell receptor beta chains originate from one sample sequenced in a study of CD8 T cells in Susac syndrome. With random hexamers, reverse transcription was performed on 0.5 to 1 ug of RNA. TCRdb ran MiXCR on the immunoSEQ multiplex PCR reads and lists one entry per CDR3 protein. The sample includes some 150,000 distinct CDR3 sequences, over 90% seen only once; the top ten take 0.14%. Sequencing was carried out using CD4+ T cells from PBMCs. The receptors were gathered from a human donor with Susac syndrome.

V and J are TRBV12-3 or TRBV12-4 and TRBJ2-6; 8 positions agree with TRBD1. The CDR3 totals 18 residues. V was pared by 7 bases and J by 0 bases, with 11 bases of the junction left unmatched. Here the CDR3 DNA reads TGTGCCAGCACCCCCGCAGGGGGCAGCCTCTCTGGGGCCAACGTCCTGACTTTC. Its protein is CASTPAGGSLSGANVLTF.

The chain carries TRBV30 and TRBJ1-1; the D is unclear. Germline loops: CDR1 GTSNPN, CDR2 SVGIG (reference sequence). The CDR3 runs to 13 residues. Trimming cost V 3 bases and J 5 bases, with 13 bases left between them. The CDR3 reads CAWRPREGTEAFF. The CDR3, as DNA: TGTGCCTGGAGGCCCCGGGAAGGAACTGAAGCTTTCTTT.

V gene TRBV5-1 combines with J gene TRBJ2-2; tentative D call: TRBD1 (6 bases). CDR3 size: 15 residues. CDR1 and CDR2 from the germline V gene are SGHRS and YFSETQ. The V gene lost 4 bases and the J gene lost 4 bases, with 14 bases spanning the gap. CDR3 loop: CASSKDRIPTGELFF. CDR3 DNA: TGCGCCAGCAGCAAAGACAGGATACCCACCGGGGAGCTGTTTTTT.

The chain recombines TRBV9 with TRBJ2-3; D might be TRBD2 (6 bases). Trimming left V 9 bases short and J 0 bases short, with 14 bases between. CDR1 is SGDLS, CDR2 YYNGEE, per germline. The CDR3 sequence is 14 residues long. The CDR3 spells CATATGLSTDTQYF. CDR3 coding DNA: TGTGCCACCGCTACGGGACTCAGCACAGATACGCAGTATTTT.